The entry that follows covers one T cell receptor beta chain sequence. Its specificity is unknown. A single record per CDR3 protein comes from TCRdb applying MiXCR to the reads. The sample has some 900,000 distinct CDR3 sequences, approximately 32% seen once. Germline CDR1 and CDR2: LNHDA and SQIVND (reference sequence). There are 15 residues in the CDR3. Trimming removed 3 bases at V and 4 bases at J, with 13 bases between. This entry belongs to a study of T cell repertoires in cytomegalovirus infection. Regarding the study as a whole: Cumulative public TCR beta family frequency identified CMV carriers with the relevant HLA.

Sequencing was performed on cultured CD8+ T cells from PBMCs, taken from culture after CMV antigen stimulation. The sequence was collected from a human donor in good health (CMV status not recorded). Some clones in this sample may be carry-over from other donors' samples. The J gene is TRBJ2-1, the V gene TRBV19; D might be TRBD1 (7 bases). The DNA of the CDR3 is TGTGCCAGTAGTATTGGCGGGACAGATTACAATGAGCAGTTCTTC. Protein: CASSIGGTDYNEQFF.